This is a list of T cell receptor beta chains from one sample in a study of T cells in Graves' hyperthyroidism and ophthalmopathy. TCRdb re-called the multiplex PCR reads through MiXCR, storing one row per CDR3 protein. Here the sample spans 500,000 to 750,000 distinct CDR3 sequences, about 43% being singletons. Sequencing was done on a sample of peripheral blood or thyroid tissue (not recorded which). The receptor source for this set is a woman aged 18 to 35 with Graves' hyperthyroidism. The CDR3 runs from the conserved cysteine through the conserved F or W. The D gene is left open where the match is weak. The size entry is marked missing in some rows and otherwise reads once, few, many or a size class.

v_gene,j_gene,d_gene,abundance,CDR3aa,CDR3nt
TRBV4-3,TRBJ1-3,TRBD1,few,CASSQGRGFSGNTIYF,TGCGCCAGCAGCCAAGGCAGGGGGTTCTCTGGAAACACCATATATTTT
TRBV11-2,TRBJ2-1,TRBD2,-,CASSASGRVGNEQFF,TGTGCCAGCAGCGCTAGCGGGAGAGTCGGTAATGAGCAGTTCTTC
TRBV6-5,TRBJ2-5,-,-,CASRRDQYF,TGTGCCAGCAGGAGGGACCAGTACTTC
TRBV7-2,TRBJ1-4,TRBD1,many,CASSPSLDRVGEKLFF,TGTGCCAGCAGCCCGAGCCTTGACAGGGTGGGCGAAAAACTGTTTTTT
TRBV19,TRBJ1-5,-,many,CASSIGQSSNQPQHF,TGTGCCAGTAGTATAGGACAGAGTAGCAATCAGCCCCAGCATTTT
TRBV6-5,TRBJ1-5,TRBD1,many,CASRSGQGNQPQHF,TGTGCCAGCAGGTCGGGACAGGGGAATCAGCCCCAGCATTTT
TRBV15,TRBJ1-4,-,-,CATSRAMNINEKLFF,TGTGCCACCAGCAGAGCCATGAACATAAATGAAAAACTGTTTTTT
TRBV12-3/TRBV12-4,TRBJ1-5,-,-,CASSFGQNSNQPQHF,TGTGCCAGCAGTTTCGGGCAGAATAGCAATCAGCCCCAGCATTTT
TRBV3-1,TRBJ1-2,-,many,CASSQTETGYGYTF,TGTGCCAGCAGCCAAACAGAAACAGGCTATGGCTACACCTTC
TRBV29-1,TRBJ1-4,TRBD1,-,CSVRLAKGAGKLFF,TGCAGCGTGAGGCTCGCGAAGGGGGCGGGAAAACTGTTTTTT
TRBV10-3,TRBJ1-1,-,-,CAISGIPGGAFF,TGTGCCATCAGTGGGATCCCGGGGGGAGCTTTCTTT
TRBV6-1,TRBJ1-1,TRBD1,-,CATLQGAMTEAFF,TGTGCCACTTTACAGGGGGCGATGACTGAAGCTTTCTTT
TRBV12-3/TRBV12-4,TRBJ1-5,-,many,CASSLVVGPNQPQHF,TGTGCCAGCAGTTTAGTTGTGGGACCTAATCAGCCCCAGCATTTT
TRBV29-1,TRBJ2-7,-,once,CSVEENSRTYEQYF,TGCAGCGTTGAAGAAAACAGCAGAACCTACGAGCAGTACTTC
TRBV24-1,TRBJ2-7,TRBD1,few,CATSDPRTGRNEQYF,TGTGCCACCAGTGATCCTCGGACAGGGCGTAACGAGCAGTACTTC
TRBV5-5,TRBJ2-5,TRBD1,-,CACNPGQGETQYF,TGTGCCTGCAATCCGGGACAGGGAGAGACCCAGTACTTC
TRBV7-8,TRBJ2-2,-,-,CASSLKIWGSLAGELFF,TGTGCCAGCAGCTTAAAGATATGGGGCAGTTTGGCCGGGGAGCTGTTTTTT
TRBV4-3,TRBJ2-7,TRBD1,many,CASSPDRDSSYEQYF,TGCGCCAGCAGCCCCGACCGGGACAGCTCCTACGAGCAGTACTTC
TRBV29-1,TRBJ1-3,-,many,CSVERADTIYF,TGCAGCGTTGAAAGGGCGGACACCATATATTTT
TRBV7-6,TRBJ2-7,-,-,CASTTNTGELYF,TGTGCCAGCACCACCAACACCGGGGAGCTGTACTTC
TRBV29-1,TRBJ2-7,-,many,CSVDRVWSVYEQYF,TGCAGCGTTGACAGGGTTTGGTCCGTCTACGAGCAGTACTTC
TRBV6-1,TRBJ2-3,TRBD2,-,CASSARLAGVVGTDTQYF,TGTGCCAGCAGTGCTCGACTAGCGGGAGTAGTAGGCACAGATACGCAGTATTTT
TRBV4-1,TRBJ2-2,-,many,CASSPVGTANTGELFF,TGCGCCAGCAGCCCGGTCGGCACGGCGAACACCGGGGAGCTGTTTTTT
TRBV6-1,TRBJ2-7,-,many,CASSESAGNSYEQYF,TGTGCCAGCAGTGAAAGCGCAGGGAACTCCTACGAGCAGTACTTC
TRBV20-1,TRBJ1-2,TRBD1,once,CSARDRDRGFRRDGYTF,TGCAGTGCTAGAGATCGGGACAGGGGATTTCGACGGGATGGCTACACCTTC
TRBV13,TRBJ1-3,TRBD1,many,CASSLGDRAGNTIYF,TGTGCCAGCAGCTTAGGGGACAGGGCTGGAAACACCATATATTTT
TRBV6-6,TRBJ2-3,-,few,CASSPPSYSTDTQYF,TGTGCCAGCAGCCCCCCAAGTTATAGCACAGATACGCAGTATTTT
TRBV7-9,TRBJ2-7,-,many,CASSLVGGTYEQYF,TGTGCCAGCAGCTTAGTTGGCGGGACCTACGAGCAGTACTTC
TRBV27,TRBJ1-4,-,few,CASSLRAANEKLFF,TGTGCCAGCAGTTTAAGGGCAGCAAATGAAAAACTGTTTTTT
TRBV15,TRBJ1-5,-,-,CATSRAGVGNQPQHF,TGTGCCACCAGCAGAGCAGGGGTGGGTAATCAGCCCCAGCATTTT
TRBV5-1,TRBJ1-4,-,-,CASSLEPGPNEKLFF,TGCGCCAGCAGCTTGGAACCGGGACCGAATGAAAAACTGTTTTTT
TRBV6-5,TRBJ1-2,TRBD1,-,CAGSYDRGVDYGYTF,TGTGCCGGCAGTTATGACAGGGGTGTCGACTATGGCTACACCTTC
TRBV29-1,TRBJ2-7,TRBD2,-,CSSPLAGALREQYF,TGCAGCTCACCACTAGCGGGAGCTTTGCGCGAGCAGTACTTC
TRBV19,TRBJ1-1,TRBD1,few,CASSPGGGGDINGAFF,TGTGCCAGTAGCCCAGGGGGGGGTGGGGATATTAACGGGGCTTTCTTT
TRBV7-2,TRBJ2-5,-,-,CASSGGREETQYF,TGTGCCAGCAGCGGGGGGCGAGAAGAGACCCAGTACTTC
TRBV20-1,TRBJ2-6,-,many,CSASGNQPGANVLTF,TGCAGTGCTTCCGGGAACCAGCCTGGGGCCAACGTCCTGACTTTC
TRBV19,TRBJ2-2,TRBD2,-,CASSIYSGSAGELFF,TGTGCCAGTAGTATCTATAGCGGGAGCGCCGGGGAGCTGTTTTTT
TRBV11-2,TRBJ1-1,-,-,CASSEETGTEAFF,TGTGCCAGCAGCGAGGAGACAGGCACTGAAGCTTTCTTT
TRBV6-5,TRBJ2-7,-,many,CASSSLKGGYEQYF,TGTGCCAGCAGTTCGCTTAAAGGAGGTTACGAGCAGTACTTC
TRBV14,TRBJ1-4,-,-,CASRLVEDSRDEKLFF,TGTGCCAGCCGTCTCGTTGAAGACAGCCGCGATGAAAAACTGTTTTTT
TRBV7-9,TRBJ1-5,-,-,CASGWGNQPQHF,TGTGCCAGCGGCTGGGGCAATCAGCCCCAGCATTTT
TRBV20-1,TRBJ1-5,-,many,CSARESGAGQPQHF,TGCAGTGCTAGAGAATCGGGGGCGGGGCAGCCCCAGCATTTT
TRBV27,TRBJ1-6,TRBD1,few,CASRLQGGSYNSPLHF,TGTGCCAGTCGACTACAGGGGGGCTCCTATAATTCACCCCTCCACTTT
TRBV4-1,TRBJ2-3,TRBD2,-,CASSQWGAGALPDTQYF,TGTGCCAGCAGCCAATGGGGAGCGGGAGCGTTGCCAGATACGCAGTATTTT
TRBV2,TRBJ1-1,-,-,CASSPPATGGPLSTEAFF,TGTGCCAGCTCACCACCGGCTACAGGAGGGCCCTTGAGCACTGAAGCTTTCTTT
TRBV10-3,TRBJ1-5,TRBD1,-,CAISGTGGVRQPQHF,TGTGCCATCAGTGGAACAGGGGGAGTTAGGCAGCCCCAGCATTTT
TRBV10-3,TRBJ2-1,TRBD2,-,CAIRYSSGRSNEQFF,TGTGCCATCAGATATTCTAGCGGGAGATCAAATGAGCAGTTCTTC
TRBV30,TRBJ1-5,TRBD1,-,CVWSPGTGKQPQHF,TGTGTCTGGAGTCCTGGGACAGGGAAACAGCCCCAGCATTTT
TRBV11-3,TRBJ2-5,-,many,CASSLDIKKTQYF,TGTGCCAGCAGCTTAGATATTAAGAAGACCCAGTACTTC
TRBV20-1,TRBJ2-5,-,many,CSARRNDQETQYF,TGCAGTGCTAGGCGTAACGATCAAGAGACCCAGTACTTC
TRBV30,TRBJ1-4,-,-,CAWGRGVATNEKLFF,TGTGCCTGGGGGCGGGGGGTCGCAACTAATGAAAAACTGTTTTTT
TRBV9,TRBJ2-5,TRBD2,-,CASSLGSRGLAGQETQYF,TGTGCCAGCAGCTTAGGTTCAAGGGGACTAGCGGGACAAGAGACCCAGTACTTC
TRBV7-2,TRBJ2-7,-,many,CASSLEPVLDEQYF,TGTGCCAGCAGCTTAGAGCCCGTCCTAGACGAGCAGTACTTC
TRBV20-1,TRBJ2-5,-,-,CSATRGGTQYF,TGCAGTGCTACCCGGGGAGGGACCCAGTACTTC
TRBV7-2,TRBJ2-5,-,-,CASSLDSVPRETQYF,TGTGCCAGCAGCTTAGACTCGGTTCCCAGGGAGACCCAGTACTTC
TRBV10-3,TRBJ2-7,TRBD1,-,CASSYRTGAYEQYF,TGTGCCAGCAGTTACCGGACAGGAGCGTACGAGCAGTACTTC
TRBV7-4,TRBJ1-2,-,-,CASSLAGAHNYGYTF,TGTGCCAGCAGCTTAGCGGGGGCCCATAACTATGGCTACACCTTC